Listed below are T cell receptor beta chains from one sample, sequenced in a study of cytomegalovirus exposure and HLA in healthy donors. The table came from immunoSEQ multiplex PCR; TCRdb's copy has only in-frame clones and leaves some out. The table has tens of thousands of clones, around 10% seen once. Sequenced sample: PBMCs. These receptors were obtained from a man aged 60 to 69 in good health and CMV-seropositive. Both conserved end residues are part of each CDR3. The D gene is left open where the match is weak. Some rows mark clone size as missing; the rest say once, few, many or name a class of expanded clone.

v_call: TRBV5-1
d_call: -
j_call: TRBJ2-5
clone_size: few
cdr3_nt: TGCGCCAGCAGCTTGGCGGGCAGGGGCGAAGAGACCCAGTACTTC
cdr3_aa: CASSLAGRGEETQYF

v_call: TRBV4-2
d_call: TRBD2
j_call: TRBJ2-7
clone_size: few
cdr3_nt: TGTGCCAGCAGCCAAGATTTTGGCGGGACTAGCGTGGGCGAGCAGTACTTC
cdr3_aa: CASSQDFGGTSVGEQYF

v_call: TRBV28
d_call: -
j_call: TRBJ1-1
clone_size: -
cdr3_nt: TGTGCCAGCAGTCCCGGGACTCCGGAGGGCACTGAAGCTTTCTTT
cdr3_aa: CASSPGTPEGTEAFF

v_call: TRBV28
d_call: -
j_call: TRBJ2-7
clone_size: few
cdr3_nt: TGTGCCAGCAAAGAGCAGGGATCGGCCTACGAGCAGTACTTC
cdr3_aa: CASKEQGSAYEQYF

v_call: TRBV6-5
d_call: TRBD1
j_call: TRBJ1-1
clone_size: few
cdr3_nt: TGTGCCAGCAGTCCTCGGGACAGAGAAGCTTTCTTT
cdr3_aa: CASSPRDREAFF

v_call: TRBV10-3
d_call: -
j_call: TRBJ2-3
clone_size: few
cdr3_nt: TGTGCCATCAGTACGGACTACGGCACAGATACGCAGTATTTT
cdr3_aa: CAISTDYGTDTQYF

v_call: TRBV28
d_call: -
j_call: TRBJ1-1
clone_size: -
cdr3_nt: TGTGCCAGCAGTTTCCACAGGGTGGGCACTGAAGCTTTCTTT
cdr3_aa: CASSFHRVGTEAFF

v_call: TRBV7-6
d_call: -
j_call: TRBJ2-2
clone_size: -
cdr3_nt: TGTGCCAGCAGCTACACCGGGTCAAACACCGGGGAGCTGTTTTTT
cdr3_aa: CASSYTGSNTGELFF

v_call: TRBV6-5
d_call: TRBD2
j_call: TRBJ2-1
clone_size: -
cdr3_nt: TGTGCCAGCAGTTGGGGACTAGCGGGAGTAGGTGAGCAGTTCTTC
cdr3_aa: CASSWGLAGVGEQFF

v_call: TRBV5-4
d_call: -
j_call: TRBJ1-4
clone_size: -
cdr3_nt: TGTGCCAGCAGCTTGGAACAGGCCGAGGAAAAACTGTTTTTT
cdr3_aa: CASSLEQAEEKLFF

v_call: TRBV9
d_call: -
j_call: TRBJ1-1
clone_size: -
cdr3_nt: TGTGCCAGCAGCGTTTTGACTGAAAACACTGAAGCTTTCTTT
cdr3_aa: CASSVLTENTEAFF

v_call: TRBV9
d_call: -
j_call: TRBJ1-1
clone_size: -
cdr3_nt: TGTGCCAGCAGCCGACTGTCGAGTGGGAACACTGAAGCTTTCTTT
cdr3_aa: CASSRLSSGNTEAFF

v_call: TRBV7-9
d_call: -
j_call: TRBJ1-2
clone_size: -
cdr3_nt: TGTGCCAGCACCGTACAGGGACACGGCTACACCTTC
cdr3_aa: CASTVQGHGYTF

v_call: TRBV28
d_call: -
j_call: TRBJ1-4
clone_size: -
cdr3_nt: TGTGCCAGGAGTAAGCGGTCAAATGAAAAACTGTTTTTT
cdr3_aa: CARSKRSNEKLFF

v_call: TRBV6-4
d_call: TRBD1
j_call: TRBJ2-1
clone_size: few
cdr3_nt: TGTGCCAGCAGTGAAGGGACAGGGGTTCTCGATGAGCAGTTCTTC
cdr3_aa: CASSEGTGVLDEQFF

v_call: TRBV19
d_call: -
j_call: TRBJ1-4
clone_size: few
cdr3_nt: TGTGCCAGTCGCTCGGCGGGGGAAAAACTGTTTTTT
cdr3_aa: CASRSAGEKLFF

v_call: TRBV18
d_call: -
j_call: TRBJ1-1
clone_size: -
cdr3_nt: TGTGCCAGCTCACCACCAGAGGGCGTAAACACTGAAGCTTTCTTT
cdr3_aa: CASSPPEGVNTEAFF

v_call: TRBV4-1
d_call: -
j_call: TRBJ2-5
clone_size: many
cdr3_nt: TGCGCCAGCAGCTGGCGGGACGAGGGTCCCATAGAGACCCAGTACTTC
cdr3_aa: CASSWRDEGPIETQYF

v_call: TRBV30
d_call: -
j_call: TRBJ2-6
clone_size: few
cdr3_nt: TGTGCCTGGACTAGGGGGTCTGGGGCCAACGTCCTGACTTTC
cdr3_aa: CAWTRGSGANVLTF

v_call: TRBV7-9
d_call: -
j_call: TRBJ1-3
clone_size: -
cdr3_nt: TGTGCCAGCAGCACTACAGGAAACACCATATATTTT
cdr3_aa: CASSTTGNTIYF

v_call: TRBV19
d_call: -
j_call: TRBJ1-1
clone_size: many
cdr3_nt: TGTGCCAGTAGTATAAGGACAGCTCGTTATGAAGCTTTCTTT
cdr3_aa: CASSIRTARYEAFF

v_call: TRBV15
d_call: -
j_call: TRBJ2-2
clone_size: few
cdr3_nt: TGTGCCACCAGGGAGGGGTTGGAGCTGTTTTTT
cdr3_aa: CATREGLELFF

v_call: TRBV5-4
d_call: -
j_call: TRBJ2-1
clone_size: -
cdr3_nt: TGTGCCAGCAGCCCACCCCCGGGACTTTACAATGAGCAGTTCTTC
cdr3_aa: CASSPPPGLYNEQFF

v_call: TRBV27
d_call: -
j_call: TRBJ2-1
clone_size: -
cdr3_nt: TGTGCCAGCAGTCCATCCGTAGCGGACTTTGGGTACAATGAGCAGTTCTTC
cdr3_aa: CASSPSVADFGYNEQFF

v_call: TRBV2
d_call: TRBD2
j_call: TRBJ2-5
clone_size: few
cdr3_nt: TGTGCCAGCACCAGATCCCTTAGCGGGGGGGCCGGGGAGACCCAGTACTTC
cdr3_aa: CASTRSLSGGAGETQYF

v_call: TRBV7-3
d_call: TRBD2
j_call: TRBJ2-3
clone_size: -
cdr3_nt: TGTGCCAGCAGCGCTCTAGCGGGAACTTCGGCAGATACGCAGTATTTT
cdr3_aa: CASSALAGTSADTQYF

v_call: TRBV5-1
d_call: TRBD1
j_call: TRBJ1-1
clone_size: -
cdr3_nt: TGCGCCAGCAGCTTGACGGGACAGGGTAGTTTGCGCACTGAAGCTTTCTTT
cdr3_aa: CASSLTGQGSLRTEAFF

v_call: TRBV18
d_call: -
j_call: TRBJ2-1
clone_size: -
cdr3_nt: TGTGCCAGCTCACCACGAGATTACAATGAGCAGTTCTTC
cdr3_aa: CASSPRDYNEQFF

v_call: TRBV7-9
d_call: -
j_call: TRBJ1-6
clone_size: few
cdr3_nt: TGTGCCAGCAGCTTAGGACAGCAAAATTCACCCCTCCACTTT
cdr3_aa: CASSLGQQNSPLHF

v_call: TRBV7-9
d_call: TRBD2
j_call: TRBJ2-5
clone_size: few
cdr3_nt: TGTGCCAGCAGCGCGCTAGCGGGAGCGGGGGAGACCCAGTACTTC
cdr3_aa: CASSALAGAGETQYF

v_call: TRBV15
d_call: TRBD1
j_call: TRBJ1-2
clone_size: few
cdr3_nt: TGTGCCACCAGCAGAGAAGGGACAGGGGTCAACTATGGCTACACCTTC
cdr3_aa: CATSREGTGVNYGYTF

v_call: TRBV11-3
d_call: -
j_call: TRBJ2-1
clone_size: -
cdr3_nt: TGTGCCAGCAGCTTAGAAGGCCCAAGCGAGTACAATGAGCAGTTCTTC
cdr3_aa: CASSLEGPSEYNEQFF

v_call: TRBV19
d_call: TRBD2
j_call: TRBJ2-3
clone_size: -
cdr3_nt: TGTGCCAGTAGTATAGATGCCGGGACTAGCGGGGGTCCGCGGAATACGCAGTATTTT
cdr3_aa: CASSIDAGTSGGPRNTQYF

v_call: TRBV29-1
d_call: -
j_call: TRBJ2-7
clone_size: few
cdr3_nt: TGCAGCGTTGAAGATCTGAACAGCTACGAGCAGTACTTC
cdr3_aa: CSVEDLNSYEQYF

v_call: TRBV18
d_call: TRBD1
j_call: TRBJ1-3
clone_size: few
cdr3_nt: TGTGCCAGCCGCCGGGACAGGGGACATGGAAACACCATATATTTT
cdr3_aa: CASRRDRGHGNTIYF

v_call: TRBV7-6
d_call: TRBD1
j_call: TRBJ2-7
clone_size: -
cdr3_nt: TGTGCCAGCAGCCCCCGGACAGGAGGATCCTACGAGCAGTACTTC
cdr3_aa: CASSPRTGGSYEQYF

v_call: TRBV29-1
d_call: TRBD1
j_call: TRBJ2-4
clone_size: -
cdr3_nt: TGCAGCGCGCTAGACAGGGGCTTGCCCAAAAACATTCAGTACTTC
cdr3_aa: CSALDRGLPKNIQYF

v_call: TRBV11-2
d_call: -
j_call: TRBJ2-7
clone_size: -
cdr3_nt: TGTGCCAGCAGCTTAGTAACTAGCTCGGGCGAGCAGTACTTC
cdr3_aa: CASSLVTSSGEQYF

v_call: TRBV27
d_call: -
j_call: TRBJ2-1
clone_size: few
cdr3_nt: TGTGCCAGCAGTTTCCCCCAGGGGGGTTTCGATGAGCAGTTCTTC
cdr3_aa: CASSFPQGGFDEQFF

v_call: TRBV5-4
d_call: -
j_call: TRBJ1-3
clone_size: -
cdr3_nt: TGTGCCAGCAGCTTGATGACAGTTGAAAACACCATATATTTT
cdr3_aa: CASSLMTVENTIYF

v_call: TRBV20-1
d_call: -
j_call: TRBJ1-1
clone_size: -
cdr3_nt: TGCAGTGCCAGCAGGGGCACTGAAGCTTTCTTT
cdr3_aa: CSASRGTEAFF

v_call: TRBV19
d_call: -
j_call: TRBJ1-1
clone_size: -
cdr3_nt: TGTGCCAGTAGTATAAAAGGAGACTCTGAAGCTTTCTTT
cdr3_aa: CASSIKGDSEAFF

v_call: TRBV11-2
d_call: -
j_call: TRBJ2-7
clone_size: -
cdr3_nt: TGTGCCAGCAGCTTAGGGGCAGGGTCATACGAGCAGTACTTC
cdr3_aa: CASSLGAGSYEQYF

v_call: TRBV10-3
d_call: TRBD1
j_call: TRBJ1-6
clone_size: few
cdr3_nt: TGTGCCATAGGGACAGATCTTAATTCACCCCTCCACTTT
cdr3_aa: CAIGTDLNSPLHF

v_call: TRBV19
d_call: -
j_call: TRBJ2-3
clone_size: -
cdr3_nt: TGTGCCAGTAGCCCCGACAGGACCCCTAGCACAGATACGCAGTATTTT
cdr3_aa: CASSPDRTPSTDTQYF

v_call: TRBV6-1
d_call: -
j_call: TRBJ2-7
clone_size: few
cdr3_nt: TGTGCCAGCAGCTCGAACGGCGGGAACTCCTACGAGCAGTACTTC
cdr3_aa: CASSSNGGNSYEQYF

v_call: TRBV9
d_call: -
j_call: TRBJ2-5
clone_size: few
cdr3_nt: TGTGCCAGCAGCCCCCCAGGGGGGTACCAAGAGACCCAGTACTTC
cdr3_aa: CASSPPGGYQETQYF

v_call: TRBV29-1
d_call: -
j_call: TRBJ1-1
clone_size: -
cdr3_nt: TGCAGCGTTTCCCGAGCGGGCGCGAACACTGAAGCTTTCTTT
cdr3_aa: CSVSRAGANTEAFF